This TCR beta chain comes out of a study of blood T cell repertoires in COVID-19. About the research overall: T cells, B-cell-depleted T cells, or PBMCs provided the cDNA or gDNA that served as material.

This table comes from immunoSEQ multiplex PCR, and its TCRdb copy is limited to in-frame clones, with some not included. The sample shows over 400,000 clones, about 85% of them seen only once. V lost 4 bases and J lost 3, with 16 bases in between. Germline CDR1 reads GTSNPN; CDR2 reads SVGIG (reference sequence). The CDR3 totals 15 residues. Participants spanned ages about 18 to 100 years and resided in about 25 US areas. Two negative PCRs, clearance, or symptom resolution characterized the recovered Cohort 3 donors. Source material: PBMCs or T cells enriched from blood (not recorded which). The TCR comes from a woman in her sixties who had recovered from COVID-19. This sequence joins TRBV30 and TRBJ1-5; D may be TRBD1 (5 bases). DNA for the CDR3: TGTGCCTGGACCCCCCTTGGGACTAACAATCAGCCCCAGCATTTT. It is translated as CAWTPLGTNNQPQHF.